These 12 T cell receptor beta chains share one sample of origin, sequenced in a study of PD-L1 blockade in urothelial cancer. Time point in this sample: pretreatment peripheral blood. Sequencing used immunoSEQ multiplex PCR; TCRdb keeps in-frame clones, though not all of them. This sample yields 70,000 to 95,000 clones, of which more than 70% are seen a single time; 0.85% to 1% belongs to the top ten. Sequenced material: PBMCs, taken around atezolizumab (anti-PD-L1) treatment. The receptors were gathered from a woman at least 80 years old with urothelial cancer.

The CDR3 coding sequence is TGTGCCAGCAGCTCGCCCTCTAACACAGATACGCAGTATTTT. Translating gives CASSSPSNTDTQYF. The chain links TRBV5-4 to TRBJ2-3; D gene ambiguous. The CDR3 has 14 residues. Trimming removed 3 bases from V and 2 bases from J, with 10 bases in between. Germline CDR1 and CDR2: SGHNT and YYREEE (reference sequence).

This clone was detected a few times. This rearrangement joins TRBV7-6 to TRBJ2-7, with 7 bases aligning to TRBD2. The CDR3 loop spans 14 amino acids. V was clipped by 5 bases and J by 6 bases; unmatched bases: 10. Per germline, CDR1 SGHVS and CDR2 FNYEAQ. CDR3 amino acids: CASSATGTKGEQYF. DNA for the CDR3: TGTGCCAGCAGCGCAACCGGGACTAAGGGCGAGCAGTACTTC.

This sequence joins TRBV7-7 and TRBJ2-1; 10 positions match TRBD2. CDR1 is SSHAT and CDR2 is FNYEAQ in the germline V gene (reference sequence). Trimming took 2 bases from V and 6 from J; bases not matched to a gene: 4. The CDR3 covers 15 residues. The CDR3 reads CASSLRPSGSNEQFF. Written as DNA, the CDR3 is TGTGCCAGCAGCTTACGGCCTAGCGGGAGCAATGAGCAGTTCTTC. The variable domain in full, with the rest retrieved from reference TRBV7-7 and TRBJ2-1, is GAGVSQSPRYKVTKRGQDVTLRCDPISSHATLYWYQQALGQGPEFLTYFNYEAQPDKSGLPSDRFSAERPEGSISTLTIQRTEQRDSAMYRCASSLRPSGSNEQFFGPGTRLTVL.

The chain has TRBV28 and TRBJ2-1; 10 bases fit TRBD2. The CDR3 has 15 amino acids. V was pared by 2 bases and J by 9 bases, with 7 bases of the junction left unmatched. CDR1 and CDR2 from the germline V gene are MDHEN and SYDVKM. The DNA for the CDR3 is TGTGCCAGCAGTTTAACAGCGGGAGGGCCGGGTGAGCAGTTCTTC. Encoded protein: CASSLTAGGPGEQFF.

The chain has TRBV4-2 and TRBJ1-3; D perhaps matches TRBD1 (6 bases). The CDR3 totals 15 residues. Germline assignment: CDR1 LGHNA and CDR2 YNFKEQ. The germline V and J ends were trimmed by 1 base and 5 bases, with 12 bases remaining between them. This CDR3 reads CASSQAPGVRNTIYF. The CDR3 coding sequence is TGTGCCAGCAGCCAAGCCCCAGGGGTTCGAAACACCATATATTTT.

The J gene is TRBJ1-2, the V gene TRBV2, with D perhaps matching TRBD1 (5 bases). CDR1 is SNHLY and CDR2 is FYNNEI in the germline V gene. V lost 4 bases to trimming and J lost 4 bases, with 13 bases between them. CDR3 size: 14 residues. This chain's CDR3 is CASSGQLNLYGYTF. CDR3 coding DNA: TGTGCCAGCAGTGGACAGTTAAACCTCTATGGCTACACCTTC.

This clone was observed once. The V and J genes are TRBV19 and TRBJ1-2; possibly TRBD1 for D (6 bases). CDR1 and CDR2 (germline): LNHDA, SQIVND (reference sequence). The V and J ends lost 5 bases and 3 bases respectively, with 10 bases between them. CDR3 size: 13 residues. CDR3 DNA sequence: TGTGCCAGTAGTTTCGGACAGTACTATGGCTACACCTTC. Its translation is CASSFGQYYGYTF.

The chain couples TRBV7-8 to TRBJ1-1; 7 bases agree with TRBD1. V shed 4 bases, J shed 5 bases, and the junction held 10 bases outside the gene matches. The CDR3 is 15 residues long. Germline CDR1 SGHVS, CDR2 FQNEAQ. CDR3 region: CASSSEQGSGTEAFF. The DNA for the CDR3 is TGTGCCAGCAGCTCTGAACAGGGGTCGGGAACTGAAGCTTTCTTT.

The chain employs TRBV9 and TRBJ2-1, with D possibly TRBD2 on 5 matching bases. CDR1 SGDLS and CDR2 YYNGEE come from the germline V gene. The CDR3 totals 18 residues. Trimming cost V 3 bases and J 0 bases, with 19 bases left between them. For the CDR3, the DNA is TGTGCCAGCAGCGCCTCGACAAATCGGGCGGGCTCCTACAATGAGCAGTTCTTC. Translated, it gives CASSASTNRAGSYNEQFF.

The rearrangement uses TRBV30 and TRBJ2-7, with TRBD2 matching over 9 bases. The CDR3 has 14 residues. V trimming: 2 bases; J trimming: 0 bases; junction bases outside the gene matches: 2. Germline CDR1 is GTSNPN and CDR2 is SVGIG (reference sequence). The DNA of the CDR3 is TGTGCCTGGAGTACTAGCGGGCACTCCTACGAGCAGTACTTC. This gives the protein CAWSTSGHSYEQYF.

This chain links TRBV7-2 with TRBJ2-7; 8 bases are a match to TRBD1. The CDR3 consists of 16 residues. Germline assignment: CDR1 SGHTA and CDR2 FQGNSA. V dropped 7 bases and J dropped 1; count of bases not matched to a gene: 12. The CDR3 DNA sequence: TGTGCCAGCACCGTACAAACAGGGGGTAGGTCCTACGAGCAGTACTTC. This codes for CASTVQTGGRSYEQYF.

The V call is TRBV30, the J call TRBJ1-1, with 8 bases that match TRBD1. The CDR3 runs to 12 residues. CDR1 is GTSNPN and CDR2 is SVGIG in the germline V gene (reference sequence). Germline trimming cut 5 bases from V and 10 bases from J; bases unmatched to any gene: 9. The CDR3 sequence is CAWYRQGSVAFF. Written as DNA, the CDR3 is TGTGCCTGGTATCGACAGGGGAGCGTAGCTTTCTTT.